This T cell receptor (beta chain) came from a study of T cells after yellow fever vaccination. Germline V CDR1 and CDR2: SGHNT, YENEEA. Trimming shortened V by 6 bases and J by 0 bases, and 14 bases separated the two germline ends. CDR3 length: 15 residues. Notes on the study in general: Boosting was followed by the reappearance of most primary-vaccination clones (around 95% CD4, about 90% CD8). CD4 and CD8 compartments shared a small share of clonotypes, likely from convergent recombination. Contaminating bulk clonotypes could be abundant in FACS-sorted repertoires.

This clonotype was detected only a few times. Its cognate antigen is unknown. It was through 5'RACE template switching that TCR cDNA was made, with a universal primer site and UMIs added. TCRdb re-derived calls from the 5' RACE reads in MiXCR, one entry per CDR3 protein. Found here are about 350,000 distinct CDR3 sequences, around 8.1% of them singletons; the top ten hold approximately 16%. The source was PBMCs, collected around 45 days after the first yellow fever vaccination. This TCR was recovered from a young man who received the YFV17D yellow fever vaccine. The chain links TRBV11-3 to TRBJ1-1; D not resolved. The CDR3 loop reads CASSKAGDMNTEAFF. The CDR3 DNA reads TGTGCCAGCAGTAAAGCCGGGGATATGAACACTGAAGCTTTCTTT.